Listed below are T cell receptor beta chains from one sample, sequenced in a study of long-term antiretroviral therapy in people with HIV. The repertoire was sequenced with immunoSEQ multiplex PCR; TCRdb's copy has only in-frame clones and lacks some. The data contain under 30,000 clones, about 80% of them seen just once; the ten biggest clones take up 5.6%. The starting material was unsorted PBMCs, obtained 0.7 years before starting antiretroviral therapy. These receptors came from a man aged 30-40 years with HIV. Both conserved end residues are part of each CDR3. Fields, in order: J gene, V gene, clone size, D gene, CDR3 protein, CDR3 DNA. D genes are given only for firm matches. Size values are once, few and many counts, or a class for expanded clones, and some rows have none.

TRBJ2-5,TRBV6-1,NA,TRBD2,CASSERPSGGPRRETQYF,TGTGCCAGCAGTGAAAGGCCTAGCGGGGGGCCAAGGAGGGAGACCCAGTACTTC
TRBJ2-7,TRBV6-5,NA,TRBD1,CASSRSDRGPYEQYF,TGTGCCAGCAGTCGCTCGGACAGGGGGCCTTACGAGCAGTACTTC
TRBJ1-5,TRBV9,NA,NA,CASSVGREGQPQHF,TGTGCCAGCAGCGTCGGCAGGGAAGGACAGCCCCAGCATTTT
TRBJ1-4,TRBV5-1,NA,TRBD1,CASSQGMGQGEKLFF,TGCGCCAGCAGCCAAGGGATGGGACAGGGGGAAAAACTGTTTTTT
TRBJ2-7,TRBV7-2,NA,NA,CASSTDSHRTYEQYF,TGTGCCAGCAGCACCGACTCCCACAGAACCTACGAGCAGTACTTC
TRBJ2-5,TRBV7-9,NA,NA,CASSLLQETQYF,TGTGCCAGCAGCTTGCTCCAAGAGACCCAGTACTTC
TRBJ2-1,TRBV13,NA,TRBD2,CASSFGTRIHNEQFF,TGTGCCAGCAGCTTCGGGACTAGAATCCACAATGAGCAGTTCTTC
TRBJ2-2,TRBV7-2,NA,NA,CASSLVGAGELFF,TGTGCCAGCAGCTTAGTAGGGGCCGGGGAGCTGTTTTTT
TRBJ1-2,TRBV7-2,NA,NA,CASSFAGANYGYTF,TGTGCCAGCAGCTTCGCCGGAGCGAACTATGGCTACACCTTC
TRBJ2-7,TRBV7-8,NA,NA,CASSSQAYRGEQYF,TGTGCCAGCAGCTCGCAAGCGTATAGAGGGGAGCAGTACTTC
TRBJ2-6,TRBV10-3,NA,NA,CAISPGGTGANVLTF,TGTGCCATCAGCCCTGGAGGGACTGGGGCCAACGTCCTGACTTTC
TRBJ2-7,TRBV6-5,NA,NA,CASSYSGNSYEQYF,TGTGCCAGCAGTTACTCAGGGAACTCCTACGAGCAGTACTTC
TRBJ2-5,TRBV12-5,NA,NA,CASGLAGGGTQYF,TGTGCTAGTGGTTTGGCGGGTGGTGGGACCCAGTACTTC
TRBJ1-3,TRBV2,NA,NA,CASSFGYGNTIYF,TGTGCCAGCTCCTTCGGTTACGGAAACACCATATATTTT
TRBJ2-6,TRBV27,once,NA,CASTGSSGANVLTF,TGTGCCAGCACGGGGAGCTCTGGGGCCAACGTCCTGACTTTC